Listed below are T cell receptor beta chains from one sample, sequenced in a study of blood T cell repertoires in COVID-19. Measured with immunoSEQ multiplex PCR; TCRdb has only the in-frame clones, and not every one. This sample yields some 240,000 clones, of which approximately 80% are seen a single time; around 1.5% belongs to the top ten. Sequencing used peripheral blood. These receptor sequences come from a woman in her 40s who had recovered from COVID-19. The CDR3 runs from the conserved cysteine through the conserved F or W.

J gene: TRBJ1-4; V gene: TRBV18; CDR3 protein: CASSHGTVVLTTNEKLFF
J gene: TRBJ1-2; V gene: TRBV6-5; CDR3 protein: CASRGGSNYGYTF
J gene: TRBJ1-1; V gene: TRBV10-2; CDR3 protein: CASSEAGYAFF
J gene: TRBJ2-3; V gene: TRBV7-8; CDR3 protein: CASSSGLVTDTQYF
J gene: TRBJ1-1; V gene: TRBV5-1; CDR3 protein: CASSLGWGLNTEAFF
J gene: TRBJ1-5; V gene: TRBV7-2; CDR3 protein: CASSLVGNQPQHF
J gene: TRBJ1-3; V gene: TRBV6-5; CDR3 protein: CASHTSDTIYF
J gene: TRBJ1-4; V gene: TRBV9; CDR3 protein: CASSVTAGTNEKLFF
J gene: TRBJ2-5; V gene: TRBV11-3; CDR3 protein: CASSQDSTSLETQYF
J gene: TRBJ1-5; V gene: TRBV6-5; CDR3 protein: CASRDRRSQPQHF
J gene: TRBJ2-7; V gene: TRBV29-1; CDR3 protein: CSVEWTEQQYF
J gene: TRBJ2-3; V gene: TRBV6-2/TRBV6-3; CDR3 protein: CASSPLHAQYF
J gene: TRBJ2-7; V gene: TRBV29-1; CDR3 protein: CSARQGVAEQYF
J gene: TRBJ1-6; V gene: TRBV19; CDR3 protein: CASSMTGGSPLHF
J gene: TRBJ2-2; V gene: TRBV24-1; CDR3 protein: CATSEPGQGVTGELFF
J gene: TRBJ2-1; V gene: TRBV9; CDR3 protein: CASSPTYLAGTYNEQFF
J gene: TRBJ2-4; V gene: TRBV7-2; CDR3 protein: CASSRTRDSFQYF
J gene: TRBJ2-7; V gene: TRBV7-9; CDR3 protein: CASSPGTYEQYF
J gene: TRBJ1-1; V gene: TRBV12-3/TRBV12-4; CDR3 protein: CASSLEVNTEAFF
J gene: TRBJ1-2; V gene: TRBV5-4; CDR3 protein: CASSLFGDRGYGYTF
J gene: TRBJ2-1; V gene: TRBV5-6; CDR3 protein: CASSLAQEQFF
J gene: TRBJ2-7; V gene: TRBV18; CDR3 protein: CASSQGSAAIFYEQYF
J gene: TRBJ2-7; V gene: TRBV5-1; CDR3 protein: CASSLEGHSSYEQYF
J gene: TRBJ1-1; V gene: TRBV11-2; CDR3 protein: CASSAGQGHTEAFF
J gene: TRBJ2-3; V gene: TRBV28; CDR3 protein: CASSLGGADTQYF
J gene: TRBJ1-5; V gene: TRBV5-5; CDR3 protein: CASSLGSPGFQPQHF
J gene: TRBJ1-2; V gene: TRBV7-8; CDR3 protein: CASSFGRDPYGYTF
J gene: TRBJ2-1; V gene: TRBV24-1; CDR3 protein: CATSGVRGTNEQFF